A single TCR beta chain is shown here with its context. As yet, its antigen is unknown. The record originates from a study of beta chain features in type 1 diabetes. The entirety of the isolated RNA underwent reverse transcription, so expressed TCRB transcripts were sequenced. Naive, central memory and regulatory T cell samples averaged roughly 3.5 million immunoSEQ reads each. Assay used: immunoSEQ multiplex PCR; TCRdb lists only in-frame clones, some missing. Here the sample spans 150,000 to 200,000 clones, 63% being singletons. The study's findings and limits: For Type 1 diabetes patients, all four CD4+ subsets carried TCRB CDR3s that were moderately but significantly shorter. The VDJ junctions of type 1 diabetes patients carried fewer insertions and more deletions.

Trimming shortened V by 4 bases and J by 5 bases, and 15 bases separated the two germline ends. CDR1 and CDR2 (germline): SQVTM, ANQGSEA. The CDR3 has 14 amino acids. The material sequenced was naive CD4+ T cells from blood. The chain has TRBV29-1 and TRBJ1-5; unclear D gene. The source is a young man with type 1 diabetes. CDR3 sequence reads: CSVATPSGDQPQHF. CDR3 nucleotide sequence: TGCAGCGTTGCAACACCGAGTGGAGATCAGCCCCAGCATTTT.